Here is one T cell receptor beta chain with its context. The germline gives CDR1 SGHNT, CDR2 YYREEE (reference sequence). V lost 3 bases, J lost 7 bases, and 7 bases stayed unmatched. The CDR3 has 16 residues. The data derive from a study of blood T cell repertoires in COVID-19. TCRdb keeps only in-frame clones here, not all; method: immunoSEQ multiplex PCR. This table holds roughly 400,000 clones, 70% to 90% found once. This chain links TRBV5-4 with TRBJ1-6; TRBD1 matches at 10 bases. Material: PBMCs or T cells enriched from blood (not recorded which). This TCR derives from a woman between 40 and 55 years old with acute COVID-19. CDR3 nucleotides: TGTGCCAGCAGCTACCGGACAGGGGGGAGGAATTCACCCCTCCACTTT. This codes for CASSYRTGGRNSPLHF.